The 16 T cell receptor beta chains reported below all come from one sample, sequenced in a study of blood T cell repertoires in COVID-19. Sequenced by immunoSEQ multiplex PCR; TCRdb stores in-frame clones only, minus some. Altogether about 110,000 clones are present, 87% being singletons, with the ten largest covering approximately 4.8%. The sample consisted of peripheral blood. Source of these receptors: a human donor in a cohort sampled during active COVID-19.

This chain uses TRBV20-1 with TRBJ1-5; D gene unclear. The CDR3 runs 12 residues. Looked up from germline, CDR1 is DFQATT and CDR2 is SNEGSKA (reference sequence). Trimming left V 6 bases short and J 2 bases short, with 8 bases between. Here the CDR3 DNA reads TGCAGTGCCAGTTCGGGCAATCAGCCCCAGCATTTT. It is translated as CSASSGNQPQHF.

This chain links TRBV30 with TRBJ1-1; no clear D. Trimming removed 5 bases from V and 5 bases from J, with 15 bases in between. Germline-derived CDR1 and CDR2 are GTSNPN and SVGIG (reference sequence). There are 13 residues in the CDR3. CDR3 in DNA: TGTGCCTGGGTTGGATTACCGGGTACTGAAGCTTTCTTT. Translating it yields CAWVGLPGTEAFF.

The chain carries TRBV7-6 and TRBJ2-7; TRBD2 matches at 10 bases. Germline trimming cut 0 bases from V and 1 base from J; bases unmatched to any gene: 9. Germline CDR1 is SGHVS and CDR2 is FNYEAQ. The CDR3 sequence is 18 residues long. The CDR3 DNA is TGTGCCAGCAGCTTAGCGGAAAGCGGGGGGGCCCGATCCTACGAGCAGTACTTC. It translates to CASSLAESGGARSYEQYF.

V usage is TRBV7-3 and J usage is TRBJ2-7; D possibly corresponds to TRBD1 (5 bases). V lost 3 bases, J lost 2 bases, and 14 bases lay in between. Germline V gene lookup returns CDR1 SGHTA and CDR2 FQGTGA. This CDR3 is built from 15 residues. This chain's CDR3 is CASSLNSQVPYEQYF. CDR3 bases: TGTGCCAGCAGCTTGAATTCACAGGTCCCCTACGAGCAGTACTTC. Supplemented by reference TRBV7-3 and TRBJ2-7, the full variable domain reads GAGVSQTPSNKVTEKGKYVELRCDPISGHTALYWYRQSLGQGPEFLIYFQGTGAADDSGLPNDRFFAVRPEGSVSTLKIQRTERGDSAVYLCASSLNSQVPYEQYFGPGTRLTVT.

The chain couples TRBV11-2 to TRBJ2-5; D gene uncertain. This CDR3 contains 15 residues. V lost 3 bases, J lost 0 bases, and 11 bases lay in between. Germline lookup yields CDR1 SGHAT and CDR2 FQNNGV. CDR3 DNA sequence: TGTGCCAGCAGCTTGCCGTGGAGATACCAAGAGACCCAGTACTTC. The encoded protein is CASSLPWRYQETQYF. Looking up the rest from reference TRBV11-2 and TRBJ2-5 gives the full variable domain: EAGVAQSPRYKIIEKRQSVAFWCNPISGHATLYWYQQILGQGPKLLIQFQNNGVVDDSQLPKDRFSAERLKGVDSTLKIQPAKLEDSAVYLCASSLPWRYQETQYFGPGTRLLVL.

The CDR3 nucleotides read TGTGCCATCGGCAGGGGGGACACTGAAGCTTTCTTT. Its translation is CAIGRGDTEAFF. The chain recombines TRBV10-3 with TRBJ1-1, with 7 positions matching TRBD1. The ends lost 8 bases at V and 3 bases at J; junction bases unmatched: 3. Germline assignment: CDR1 ENHRY and CDR2 SYGVKD. The CDR3 consists of 12 residues.

V usage is TRBV18 and J usage is TRBJ1-1; 7 bases fit TRBD1. This CDR3 spans 15 amino acids. CDR1 KGHSH and CDR2 LQKENI come from the germline V gene. With V trimmed by 3 bases and J by 0 bases, 4 bases remained unmatched. The CDR3 sequence is CASSPPTGLNTEAFF. In DNA form, the CDR3 reads TGTGCCAGCTCACCGCCGACAGGGTTGAACACTGAAGCTTTCTTT.

V gene TRBV12-3 or TRBV12-4 combines with J gene TRBJ1-2, with 8 bases aligning to TRBD1. Unmatched junction bases numbered 10, after V lost 4 bases and J lost 12 bases. This CDR3 is 13 amino acids long. CDR3 amino acids: CASSSFGQGPHTF. In nucleotides, the CDR3 is TGTGCCAGCAGTTCTTTCGGACAGGGTCCCCACACCTTC.

This clone was seen more than once but under ten times. V gene TRBV10-3 combines with J gene TRBJ1-2; tentatively, D is TRBD1 (5 bases). Germline lookup yields CDR1 ENHRY and CDR2 SYGVKD. V was clipped by 2 bases and J by 8 bases, with 15 bases between them. The CDR3 contains 14 residues. Here the CDR3 DNA reads TGTGCCATCAGTGAGGCCCCACAGGACCAAGGCTACACCTTC. This translates into CAISEAPQDQGYTF.

The chain joins TRBV9 to TRBJ2-2; TRBD1 aligns across 11 bases. This CDR3 region has 17 residues. Germline assignment: CDR1 SGDLS and CDR2 YYNGEE. J gave up 5 bases and V 4 bases, and 10 bases lay outside the gene matches. In DNA form, the CDR3 reads TGTGCCAGCAGCAGAGGACAGGGGGCGCTTAGAACCGGGGAGCTGTTTTTT. Its protein product is CASSRGQGALRTGELFF.

The V call is TRBV3-1 (or the pseudogene TRBV3-2), the J call TRBJ1-2, with D uncertain. The V end was cut by 1 base, the J end by 1 base, with 7 bases between. Germline CDR1 LGHDT, CDR2 YNNKEL (reference sequence). The CDR3 length is 14 residues. The CDR3 region has the DNA TGTGCCAGCAGCCAAGGCGGCAGTAACTATGGCTACACCTTC. It is translated as CASSQGGSNYGYTF.

This sequence joins TRBV3-1 (or the pseudogene TRBV3-2) and TRBJ2-5; weak D call: TRBD1 (5 bases). V was pared by 1 base and J by 0 bases, with 9 bases between. Germline V gene data show CDR1 as LGHDT and CDR2 as YNNKEL (reference sequence). This CDR3 spans 15 amino acids. The CDR3 spells CASSQASGYQETQYF. Written as DNA, the CDR3 is TGTGCCAGCAGCCAAGCCTCAGGGTACCAAGAGACCCAGTACTTC.

V and J are TRBV28 and TRBJ1-1; the match to TRBD1 covers 8 bases. CDR3 length: 11 amino acids. Germline V gene lookup returns CDR1 MDHEN and CDR2 SYDVKM. V lost 4 bases to trimming and J lost 10 bases; unmatched junction nucleotides: 2. Here the CDR3 DNA reads TGTGCCAGCAGTTACGGGACAGGAGCTTTCTTT. Translating it yields CASSYGTGAFF.

The rearrangement links TRBV7-9 to TRBJ1-2, with a weak D call TRBD1 (6 bases). Germline-derived CDR1 and CDR2 are SEHNR and FQNEAQ (reference sequence). The V end was cut by 1 base, the J end by 8 bases, with 11 bases between. The CDR3 runs to 13 residues. The CDR3 region has the DNA TGTGCCAGCAGCTTAGTCAGGGGCGAAGGCTACACCTTC. As protein: CASSLVRGEGYTF. Variable domain in full (rest from reference TRBV7-9 and TRBJ1-2): DTGVSQNPRHKITKRGQNVTFRCDPISEHNRLYWYRQTLGQGPEFLTYFQNEAQLEKSRLLSDRFSAERPKGSFSTLEIQRTEQGDSAMYLCASSLVRGEGYTFGSGTRLTVV.

V gene TRBV10-2 combines with J gene TRBJ2-5; 9 bases align to TRBD2. Unmatched junction bases numbered 13, after V lost 7 bases and J lost 1 base. Germline V lookup: CDR1 WSHSY, CDR2 SAAADI. This CDR3 has 17 amino acids. CDR3: CASNQQRGAKIQETQYF. The CDR3 nucleotides are TGCGCCAGCAATCAACAGCGGGGGGCGAAAATCCAAGAGACCCAGTACTTC.

The chain combines TRBV4-2 with TRBJ2-7; 11 nucleotides line up with TRBD2. J lost 2 bases, V lost 4 bases, and 4 bases had no gene match. The CDR3 sequence is 15 residues long. Per the germline V gene, CDR1 is LGHNA and CDR2 is YNFKEQ. The CDR3 sequence: CASSLNSGGAYEQYF. For the CDR3, the DNA is TGTGCCAGCAGCCTCAATAGCGGGGGGGCCTACGAGCAGTACTTC.